This paragraph reports one T cell receptor (beta chain). Antigen specificity is unknown. This sample stems from a study of chemoradiotherapy in HPV16-positive cancers. Losses at the gene ends were 6 bases for V and 5 bases for J; bases not matched to a gene: 9. The CDR3 sequence is 14 residues long. Germline CDR1 MNHEY, CDR2 SVGAGI. Samples were taken several times over chemoradiotherapy. Study-wide findings and caveats: In HPV16-positive patients, HPV-responsive T-cell expansion tracked better recurrence-free survival. Candidate HPV-specific clones and E7-related TCR motifs grew in tumor during treatment.

Here immunoSEQ multiplex PCR was the method, and the copy in TCRdb shows in-frame clones only, minus some. This sample has approximately 12,000 clones; around 90% occur once, and the top ten carry about 2.5%. The receptor was isolated from a human donor with HPV-associated anogenital cancer. This specimen was acquired from a patient who underwent chemoradiotherapy. The J gene is TRBJ1-1, the V gene TRBV6-5; 7 bases agree with TRBD1. The CDR3, as DNA: TGTGCCAGCAGACCCGGGGCAGGGGGGACTGAAGCTTTCTTT. It is translated as CASRPGAGGTEAFF.